One T cell receptor (beta chain) is described in this entry. Its antigen is not identified. These data originate in a study of graft-versus-host responses after intestinal transplantation. Sequenced by immunoSEQ multiplex PCR; TCRdb stores in-frame clones only, minus some. The profile covers more than 85,000 clones, with approximately 94% appearing a single time and roughly 2% taken by the ten largest. CDR1 is LNHDA, CDR2 SQIVND, per germline (reference sequence). V shed 2 bases, J shed 4 bases, and the junction held 6 bases outside the gene matches. The CDR3 has 15 residues. This chain links TRBV19 with TRBJ2-7; 9 bases are shared with TRBD1. Material: unstimulated CD8+ T cells sorted from spleen or lymph node cells, obtained before intestinal transplant. The sequence came from a human donor who received an intestinal transplant. DNA of the CDR3: TGTGCCAGTAGTATATTTACAGGGGGCGGATACGAGCAGTACTTC. Protein product: CASSIFTGGGYEQYF.